This TCR beta chain was sequenced in a study of T cell responses to AZD1222 COVID-19 vaccine. The protocol was immunoSEQ multiplex PCR, while the TCRdb copy is restricted to in-frame clones and leaves out a portion. The table includes roughly 180,000 clones, 90% to 95% detected once. In regard to this clone: What it recognizes is unknown.

Study conclusions and caveats: Vaccine-associated CD4 TCRs spanned spike, dominant at 160-218 and 743-854.

The receptor was derived from an adult in good health. Here the sequenced sample was peripheral blood, taken on day 0 of AZD1222 vaccination.

CDR3 DNA: TGTGCCAGCAGTTACTCTTCGGAGCGGTTCCAGCATTTT. It yields the protein CASSYSSERFQHF. V is TRBV28 and J is TRBJ1-5; D not certain. Germline CDR1 is MDHEN and CDR2 is SYDVKM. Trimming cost V 4 bases and J 12 bases, with 16 bases left between them. The length of the CDR3 is 13 residues.